What follows are 10 T cell receptor beta chains derived from one specimen sequenced in a study of blood T cell repertoires in COVID-19. TCRdb's copy holds only in-frame clones and misses some; the assay was immunoSEQ multiplex PCR. This table has 450,000 to 500,000 clones, 80% to 90% appearing once. What was sequenced was peripheral blood. Source of these receptors: a human donor in a cohort sampled during active COVID-19.

The J gene is TRBJ1-5, the V gene TRBV5-5; no definite D call. The CDR3 is 12 residues long. The V end lost 0 bases, the J end lost 6 bases, and 4 bases lay between the germline ends. The V gene's germline CDR1 is SGHKS and CDR2 YYEKEE (reference sequence). DNA of the CDR3: TGTGCCAGCAGCTTGGATCGTCAGCCCCAGCATTTT. It codes for CASSLDRQPQHF.

The chain links TRBV6-1 to TRBJ2-1; 10 nucleotides line up with TRBD1. This CDR3 is 16 amino acids long. Per the germline V gene, CDR1 is MNHNS and CDR2 is SASEGT. Trimming at V came to 6 bases and at J to 5 bases, leaving 10 bases not matched to a gene. Here the CDR3 reads CASSEIGTGADNEQFF. The CDR3 region has the DNA TGTGCCAGCAGCGAAATCGGGACAGGGGCGGACAATGAGCAGTTCTTC.

The chain uses TRBV6-5 and TRBJ1-1; a weak D match, TRBD1 (5 bases). V lost 7 bases, J lost 1 base, and 10 bases lay in between. The germline V gene has CDR1 MNHEY and CDR2 SVGAGI. The CDR3 totals 13 residues. Written as DNA, the CDR3 is TGTGCCAGCAACCCCCAGGGGAACACTGAAGCTTTCTTT. Translated: CASNPQGNTEAFF.

This clone was observed a few times. V gene TRBV2 combines with J gene TRBJ1-2, with D possibly TRBD1 on 5 matching bases. The V gene lost 0 bases and the J gene lost 4 bases, with 9 bases spanning the gap. The CDR3 extends over 14 amino acids. Germline V gene lookup returns CDR1 SNHLY and CDR2 FYNNEI. The CDR3 DNA reads as TGTGCCAGCAGTGAAGCCCAGGGAACCTATGGCTACACCTTC. It is translated as CASSEAQGTYGYTF.

J is TRBJ1-2 and V is TRBV7-3, with D possibly TRBD1 on 6 matching bases. Germline CDR1 is SGHTA and CDR2 is FQGTGA. The CDR3 runs to 13 residues. Deletions cut 2 bases from V and 8 bases from J, with 12 bases between. CDR3 amino acids: CASSLVAGEGYTF. As DNA, the CDR3 is TGTGCCAGCAGCTTAGTTGCAGGGGAAGGCTACACCTTC.

This chain joins TRBV20-1 and TRBJ2-1, with a possible D match to TRBD1 (6 bases). CDR1 DFQATT and CDR2 SNEGSKA come from the germline V gene (reference sequence). The CDR3 spans 11 residues. Trimming removed 6 bases from V and 4 bases from J, with 7 bases in between. The chain's CDR3 is CSADRYNEQFF. CDR3 sequence (DNA): TGCAGTGCAGACAGGTACAATGAGCAGTTCTTC.

This clone appeared once. The chain is built from TRBV6-6 and TRBJ2-7, with 10 nucleotides matching TRBD1. The junction had 4 bases not matched to a gene; V was cut back by 6 bases and J by 2 bases. The germline V gene has CDR1 MNHNY and CDR2 SVGAGI (reference sequence). The length of the CDR3 is 14 residues. DNA of the CDR3: TGTGCCAGCAGACCGACAGGGGGCGCCTACGAGCAGTACTTC. Translated, it gives CASRPTGGAYEQYF.

The V gene is TRBV19, the J gene TRBJ2-2, with D possibly matching TRBD2 (5 bases). V gave up 6 bases and J gave up 0 bases, with 14 bases separating them. Germline CDR1 reads LNHDA; CDR2 reads SQIVND (reference sequence). The CDR3 sequence is 16 residues long. Here the CDR3 DNA reads TGTGCCAGTAGGTTAATGGACGGGGCGAACACCGGGGAGCTGTTTTTT. Its protein is CASRLMDGANTGELFF.

The V and J genes are TRBV24-1 and TRBJ2-5; tentative D call: TRBD1 (8 bases). The CDR3 has 18 residues. Germline V gene lookup returns CDR1 KGHDR and CDR2 SFDVKD. With 0 bases removed from V and 0 bases from J, the gap between germline ends came to 16 bases. CDR3 residues: CATSDLGEQGGDQETQYF. The CDR3 region has the DNA TGTGCCACCAGTGATTTGGGGGAACAGGGGGGGGACCAAGAGACCCAGTACTTC.

This clone appeared a single time. The chain employs TRBV5-1 and TRBJ2-1; TRBD2 agrees at 11 bases. This CDR3 region has 16 residues. V dropped 4 bases and J dropped 8; count of bases not matched to a gene: 11. Germline CDR1 reads SGHRS; CDR2 reads YFSETQ. This chain's CDR3 is CASSMASGRRVDEQFF. CDR3 coding DNA: TGCGCCAGCAGCATGGCTAGCGGGAGGCGAGTCGATGAGCAGTTCTTC. Looking up the rest from reference TRBV5-1 and TRBJ2-1 gives the full variable domain: KAGVTQTPRYLIKTRGQQVTLSCSPISGHRSVSWYQQTPGQGLQFLFEYFSETQRNKGNFPGRFSGRQFSNSRSEMNVSTLELGDSALYLCASSMASGRRVDEQFFGPGTRLTVL.